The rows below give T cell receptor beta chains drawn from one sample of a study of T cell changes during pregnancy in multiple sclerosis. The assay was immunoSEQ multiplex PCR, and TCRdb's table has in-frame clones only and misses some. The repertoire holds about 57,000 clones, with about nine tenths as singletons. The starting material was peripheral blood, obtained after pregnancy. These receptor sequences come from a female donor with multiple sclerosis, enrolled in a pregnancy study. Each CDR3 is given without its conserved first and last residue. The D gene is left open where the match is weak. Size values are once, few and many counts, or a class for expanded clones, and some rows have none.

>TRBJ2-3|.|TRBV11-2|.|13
ASSQIAASTDTQY
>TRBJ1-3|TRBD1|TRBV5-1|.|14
ASSFRGQGDGNTIY
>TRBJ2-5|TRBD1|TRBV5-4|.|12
ASSPRGSPETQY
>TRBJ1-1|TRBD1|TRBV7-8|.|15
ASSLKFQTGGDTEAF
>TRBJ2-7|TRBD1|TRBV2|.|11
ASGQDRFYEQY
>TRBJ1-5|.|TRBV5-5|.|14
ASSLDLWWSNQPQH
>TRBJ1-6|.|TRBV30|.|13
AWSPRDSDNSPLH
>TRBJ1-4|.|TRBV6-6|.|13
ATAIGGAPNEKLF
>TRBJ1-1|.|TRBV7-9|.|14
ASSLSAGTEAVKAF
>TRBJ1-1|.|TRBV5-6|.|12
ASSFGQPNTEAF
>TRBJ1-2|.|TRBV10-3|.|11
AISGRESYGYT
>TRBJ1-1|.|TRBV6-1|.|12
ASSEQGHGTEAF
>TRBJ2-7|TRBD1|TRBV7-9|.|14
ASSSHSGTVPYEQY
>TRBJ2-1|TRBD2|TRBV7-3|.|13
ASSFGLAGNNEQF
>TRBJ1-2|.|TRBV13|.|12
ASSVLRGSRGYT
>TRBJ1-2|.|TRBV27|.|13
ASSFGRGGDYGYT
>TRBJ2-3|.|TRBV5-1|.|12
ASSLQGKPDTQY
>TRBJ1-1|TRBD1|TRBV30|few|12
AWRPPGQGPGAF
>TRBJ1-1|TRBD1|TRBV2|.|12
ASSKQGLNTEAF
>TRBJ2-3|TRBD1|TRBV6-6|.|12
ASSYRDSADTQY
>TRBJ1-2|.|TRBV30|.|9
AWSPNYGYT
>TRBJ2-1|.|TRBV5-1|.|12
ASSLARRSGEQF
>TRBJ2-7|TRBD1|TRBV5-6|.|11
ASSWTGGGEQY
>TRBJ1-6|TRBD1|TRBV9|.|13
ASSARQGGDSPLH
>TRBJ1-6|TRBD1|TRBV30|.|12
AWSIGQENSPLH
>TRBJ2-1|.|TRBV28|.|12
AIGPPGSNNEQF
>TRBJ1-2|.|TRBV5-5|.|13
ASSLVMRGIYGYT
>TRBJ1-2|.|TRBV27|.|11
ASSKTAAYGYT
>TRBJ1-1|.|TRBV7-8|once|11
ASSLATNTEAF
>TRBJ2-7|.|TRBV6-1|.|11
ASLRPTPYEQY
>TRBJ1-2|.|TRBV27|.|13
ASRMTGLTNYGYT
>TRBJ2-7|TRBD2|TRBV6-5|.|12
ASSYGRGEVEQY
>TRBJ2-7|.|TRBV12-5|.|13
ASGLVVRGTYEQY
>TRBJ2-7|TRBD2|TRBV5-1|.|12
ASRDATSWVEQY
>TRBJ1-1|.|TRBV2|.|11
ASREGLNTEAF